The 10 T cell receptor beta chains below all came from one sample that was sequenced in a study of cytomegalovirus exposure and HLA in healthy donors. The PCR was carried out with 60 Vbeta primers and 13 Jbeta primers. Assay used: immunoSEQ multiplex PCR; TCRdb lists only in-frame clones, some missing. The sample has just over 95,000 clones, just under 80% seen once. The sequenced sample was PBMCs. All receptors come from a woman aged 40-49 years in good health and CMV-seropositive.

This clone has more than one count but fewer than ten. The chain joins TRBV4-1 to TRBJ1-4; D is ambiguous. The germline CDR1 and CDR2 sequences are MGHRA and YSYEKL. The CDR3 is made up of 17 amino acids. V lost 4 bases to trimming and J lost 7 bases, with 22 bases between them. This CDR3 reads CASSPLGRGTNGEKLFF. Here the CDR3 DNA reads TGCGCCAGCAGCCCCCTGGGTCGCGGCACGAATGGTGAAAAACTGTTTTTT.

This clone was observed a single time. The rearrangement uses TRBV29-1 and TRBJ2-1, with 8 bases that match TRBD1. The CDR3 spans 14 residues. Germline CDR1 reads SQVTM; CDR2 reads ANQGSEA. J was trimmed by 8 bases and V by 8 bases; bases with no gene match: 14. CDR3 sequence: CSSSGQARRDEQFF. For the CDR3, the DNA is TGCAGCTCTTCGGGACAGGCTCGGCGGGATGAGCAGTTCTTC.

J is TRBJ1-2 and V is TRBV6-1; TRBD1 matches 8 bases. Germline trimming cut 5 bases from V and 7 bases from J; bases unmatched to any gene: 12. The CDR3 totals 15 residues. Germline lookup yields CDR1 MNHNS and CDR2 SASEGT. The CDR3 nucleotides are TGTGCCAGCAGTCCCGGACAGGGAAGGTTATTTGGCTACACCTTC. Its translation is CASSPGQGRLFGYTF.

The chain couples TRBV4-1 to TRBJ2-2; weak D call: TRBD2 (5 bases). CDR1 and CDR2 (germline): MGHRA, YSYEKL. The V end lost 0 bases, the J end lost 10 bases, and 15 bases lay between the germline ends. The CDR3 extends over 15 amino acids. CDR3 bases: TGCGCCAGCAGCCAAGACGCGCTAGCAGCCGAGGAGCTGTTTTTT. Its protein is CASSQDALAAEELFF.

The gene calls are TRBV5-1 and TRBJ2-7; TRBD1 matches 12 bases. CDR3 size: 14 residues. After removal of 4 bases from V and 5 bases from J, the junction contained 4 bases not matched to a gene. Germline V CDR1 and CDR2: SGHRS, YFSETQ. Here the CDR3 reads CASSRGTGGDEQYF. CDR3 coding DNA: TGCGCCAGCAGCAGAGGGACAGGGGGCGACGAGCAGTACTTC.

The CDR3 DNA sequence: TGCGCCAGCAGCTTGGTTATCCGGACTGAAGCTTTCTTT. As protein: CASSLVIRTEAFF. The chain is built from TRBV5-1 and TRBJ1-1; D is ambiguous. The ends were cut back, 0 bases at V and 5 bases at J, with 8 bases in the middle. The V gene's germline CDR1 is SGHRS and CDR2 YFSETQ. This CDR3 has 13 amino acids.

The chain recombines TRBV7-9 with TRBJ1-4; no clear D. The V gene's germline CDR1 is SEHNR and CDR2 FQNEAQ (reference sequence). With 2 bases removed from V and 0 bases from J, the gap between germline ends came to 4 bases. This CDR3 has 14 residues. This chain's CDR3 is CASSLLATNEKLFF. Written as DNA, the CDR3 is TGTGCCAGCAGCTTATTAGCAACTAATGAAAAACTGTTTTTT. The variable domain in full, completed from reference TRBV7-9 and TRBJ1-4, reads DTGVSQNPRHKITKRGQNVTFRCDPISEHNRLYWYRQTLGQGPEFLTYFQNEAQLEKSRLLSDRFSAERPKGSFSTLEIQRTEQGDSAMYLCASSLLATNEKLFFGSGTQLSVL.

The chain employs TRBV5-1 and TRBJ1-4; TRBD1 aligns across 8 bases. Per the germline V gene, CDR1 is SGHRS and CDR2 is YFSETQ. Losses at the gene ends were 4 bases for V and 7 bases for J; bases not matched to a gene: 12. The CDR3 runs 16 residues. The CDR3 spells CASSLGSTGVAEKLFF. CDR3 DNA: TGCGCCAGCAGCCTGGGCTCGACAGGGGTGGCTGAAAAACTGTTTTTT.

V usage is TRBV28 and J usage is TRBJ2-2, with 7 positions matching TRBD2. V shed 10 bases and J 4 bases; nucleotides not matched to a gene: 12. Germline CDR1 reads MDHEN; CDR2 reads SYDVKM. The CDR3 totals 15 residues. The DNA for the CDR3 is TGTGCCACCCCCCAAGGTCGGGGGGTCACCGGGGAGCTGTTTTTT. Translating it yields CATPQGRGVTGELFF.

This clone was found a few times. V usage is TRBV19 and J usage is TRBJ2-1; 11 nucleotides match TRBD2. The J segment lost 4 bases and the V segment lost 5 bases, leaving 4 bases of the junction unmatched. The CDR3 is made up of 15 amino acids. Germline V CDR1 and CDR2: LNHDA, SQIVND (reference sequence). CDR3 region: CASSETSGGYNEQFF. The CDR3 DNA reads TGTGCCAGTAGTGAAACTAGCGGGGGATACAATGAGCAGTTCTTC. The full variable domain, its missing parts supplied by reference TRBV19 and TRBJ2-1, is DGGITQSPKYLFRKEGQNVTLSCEQNLNHDAMYWYRQDPGQGLRLIYYSQIVNDFQKGDIAEGYSVSREKKESFPLTVTSAQKNPTAFYLCASSETSGGYNEQFFGPGTRLTVL.